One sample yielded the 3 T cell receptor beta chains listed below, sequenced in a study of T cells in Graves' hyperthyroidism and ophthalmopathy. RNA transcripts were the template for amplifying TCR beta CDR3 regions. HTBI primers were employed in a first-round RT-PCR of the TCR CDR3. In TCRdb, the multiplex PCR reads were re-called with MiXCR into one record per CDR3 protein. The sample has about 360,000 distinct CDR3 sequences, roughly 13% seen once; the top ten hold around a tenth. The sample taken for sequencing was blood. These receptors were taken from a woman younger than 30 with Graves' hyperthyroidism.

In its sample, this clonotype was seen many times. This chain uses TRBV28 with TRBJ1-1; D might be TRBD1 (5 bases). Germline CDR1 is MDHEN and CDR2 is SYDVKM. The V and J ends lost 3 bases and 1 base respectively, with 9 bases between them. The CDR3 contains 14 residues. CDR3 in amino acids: CASSLWGKNTEAFF. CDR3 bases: TGTGCCAGCAGTTTGTGGGGCAAGAACACTGAAGCTTTCTTT.

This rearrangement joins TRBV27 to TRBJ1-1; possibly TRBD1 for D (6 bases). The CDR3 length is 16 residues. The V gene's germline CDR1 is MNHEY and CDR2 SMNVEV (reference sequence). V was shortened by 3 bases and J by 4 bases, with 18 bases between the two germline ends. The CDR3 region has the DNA TGTGCCAGCAGTTTTGTGGGGGGCAGATTTAGCACTGAAGCTTTCTTT. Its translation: CASSFVGGRFSTEAFF.

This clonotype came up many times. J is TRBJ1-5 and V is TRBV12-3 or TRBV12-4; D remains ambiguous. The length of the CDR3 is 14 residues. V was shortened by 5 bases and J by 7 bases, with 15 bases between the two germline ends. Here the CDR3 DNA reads TGTGCCAGCAGTCCCTCTCCGGGTCCCCAGCCCCAGCATTTT. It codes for CASSPSPGPQPQHF.